Listed below are T cell receptor beta chains from one sample, sequenced in a study of T-cell reconstitution after alpha-beta-depleted transplantation in children. TCRdb re-called the PCR reads through MiXCR, storing one row per CDR3 protein. Seen here are 600,000 to 700,000 distinct CDR3 sequences, roughly 14% observed once, and the top ten hold 0.79%. Sequences were derived from PBMCs, sampled before TCRalphabeta/CD19-depleted stem cell transplant. The receptors were gathered from a girl aged 2 to 9 with congenital amegakaryocytic thrombocytopenia, due to receive a stem cell transplant. CDR3s include the opening cysteine and the closing phenylalanine or tryptophan. The D gene is left open where the match is weak. Not every row has a clone size; where given, it reads once, few, many or a size class.

TRBJ1-5	TRBV20-1	many	.	TGCAGTGCTAGAGCGCGGGCCCATCAGCCCCAGCATTTT	CSARARAHQPQHF
TRBJ2-1	TRBV5-1	many	.	TGCGCCAGCAGCGAGAAGACCAGCTCCTACAATGAGCAGTTCTTC	CASSEKTSSYNEQFF
TRBJ1-2	TRBV20-1	few	.	TGCAGTGCTAGTAAGTGGAGAAGAGGCTACACCTTC	CSASKWRRGYTF
TRBJ2-2	TRBV11-2	.	.	TGTGCCAGCGTTGCAGGGGCGAACACCGGGGAGCTGTTTTTT	CASVAGANTGELFF
TRBJ2-7	TRBV6-5	.	TRBD1	TGTGCCAGCAGTTACCGAGGCAGGGGGCTCTACGAGCAGTACTTC	CASSYRGRGLYEQYF
TRBJ2-1	TRBV5-1	.	.	TGCGCCAGCAGCCCCCCACAGGTCGCATACTACAATGAGCAGTTCTTC	CASSPPQVAYYNEQFF
TRBJ2-2	TRBV15	.	.	TGTGCCACCAGCAGAGGGAAGGGGTCCACCGGGGAGCTGTTTTTT	CATSRGKGSTGELFF
TRBJ2-1	TRBV29-1	many	.	TGCAGCGTTGAAAGGGGGTTTGGCAATGAGCAGTTCTTC	CSVERGFGNEQFF
TRBJ2-3	TRBV29-1	many	.	TGCAGCGTTTATCCAGATACGCAGTATTTT	CSVYPDTQYF
TRBJ1-1	TRBV7-8	.	TRBD1	TGTGCCAGCAGCCTTTCCGGGACAGGGGGCACTGAAGCTTTCTTT	CASSLSGTGGTEAFF
TRBJ2-7	TRBV5-1	.	TRBD1	TGCGCCAGCAGCGGGACAGGGGTTCTCTACGAGCAGTACTTC	CASSGTGVLYEQYF
TRBJ2-1	TRBV5-1	.	TRBD1	TGCGCCAGCAGCCCAACGGGGGACAGGGCTTACAATGAGCAGTTCTTC	CASSPTGDRAYNEQFF
TRBJ2-7	TRBV5-1	few	TRBD2	TGCGCCAGCAGCTTGGCCCCAGCGGGGCCCAACGAGCAGTACTTC	CASSLAPAGPNEQYF
TRBJ2-7	TRBV20-1	few	.	TGCAGTGCTAGAGATCCGGCAGGGCAGTACTTC	CSARDPAGQYF
TRBJ1-3	TRBV7-9	.	.	TGTGCCAGCAGCTTAGAGGCAGGATCTGGAAACACCATATATTTT	CASSLEAGSGNTIYF
TRBJ1-2	TRBV5-6	few	.	TGTGCCAGCAGCTCCCCCGAATCGGGGAACTATGGCTACACCTTC	CASSSPESGNYGYTF
TRBJ2-5	TRBV5-8	many	.	TGTGCCAGCAGGGGGTACAGGATGGGGTACCAAGAGACCCAGTACTTC	CASRGYRMGYQETQYF
TRBJ2-7	TRBV5-6	few	.	TGTGCCAGCAGCTTGGTAAGGACAACCACCTACGAGCAGTACTTC	CASSLVRTTTYEQYF
TRBJ1-6	TRBV20-1	many	TRBD1	TGCAGTGCTACCCAGGGGGACTCACCCCTCCACTTT	CSATQGDSPLHF
TRBJ1-1	TRBV12-3/TRBV12-4	many	TRBD1	TGTGCCAGCAGAGAGACAGGGCAGACTGAAGCTTTCTTT	CASRETGQTEAFF
TRBJ2-5	TRBV5-8	many	.	TGTGCCAGCAGCTCCCTAGGACCCCAGGAACGAGAGACCCAGTACTTC	CASSSLGPQERETQYF
TRBJ1-4	TRBV24-1	few	.	TGTGCCACCCGAACCGGGACAACTAATGAAAAACTGTTTTTT	CATRTGTTNEKLFF
TRBJ1-1	TRBV12-3/TRBV12-4	many	TRBD1	TGTGCCAGCAGTTGGGACAGTCGGGGCACTGAAGCTTTCTTT	CASSWDSRGTEAFF
TRBJ2-5	TRBV12-3/TRBV12-4	.	.	TGTGCCAGCAGCCGTCAACCTTCGGGGATGGAGACCCAGTACTTC	CASSRQPSGMETQYF
TRBJ2-7	TRBV20-1	many	TRBD2	TGCAGTGCCGGTCGGCGGGAGGGCCTAACCTACGAGCAGTACTTC	CSAGRREGLTYEQYF
TRBJ2-7	TRBV19	.	TRBD1	TGTGCCAGTAGGAGGACAGGGTCCTACGAGCAGTACTTC	CASRRTGSYEQYF
TRBJ2-3	TRBV24-1	many	.	TGTGCCACCAGTGATGCGGTCACAGATACGCAGTATTTT	CATSDAVTDTQYF
TRBJ1-3	TRBV29-1	many	.	TGCAGCGTGGCCTCAGGGAAAAGAAACACCATATATTTT	CSVASGKRNTIYF
TRBJ2-7	TRBV15	.	.	TGTGCCACCAGCAGACACAGGGCGACCGACTCCTACGAGCAGTACTTC	CATSRHRATDSYEQYF
TRBJ2-7	TRBV3-1	few	.	TGTGCCAGCAGCCCTTATGTCGGGGTTAACGAGCAGTACTTC	CASSPYVGVNEQYF
TRBJ2-1	TRBV7-9	.	TRBD2	TGTGCCAGCAGCTTCACGATTCACCGTAGCGGGAGTCATGAGCAGTTCTTC	CASSFTIHRSGSHEQFF
TRBJ2-7	TRBV9	many	TRBD2	TGTGCCAGCAGCCCCCAGGGGCCGGGAGGGACGGGCGAGCAGTACTTC	CASSPQGPGGTGEQYF
TRBJ1-2	TRBV20-1	.	.	TGCAGTGCTAGAGATCCGGGGAGGGATATCGGCTATGGCTACACCTTC	CSARDPGRDIGYGYTF
TRBJ2-1	TRBV19	.	TRBD2	TGTGCCAGTAGTAGCCGCGGGGGAAGTGAGCAGTTCTTC	CASSSRGGSEQFF
TRBJ2-1	TRBV5-1	many	.	TGCGCCAGCGGATCCTATTCTTGGGCCGATGAGCAGTTCTTC	CASGSYSWADEQFF
TRBJ2-1	TRBV20-1	few	.	TGCAGTGCTAGGACCCCCGTTCCCGTAGAAGTTGGGAGGTCCTACAATGAGCAGTTCTTC	CSARTPVPVEVGRSYNEQFF
TRBJ2-1	TRBV20-1	many	.	TGCAGTGCTACTCGGTGGGCGAGCTCCTACAATGAGCAGTTCTTC	CSATRWASSYNEQFF
TRBJ2-2	TRBV4-1	.	.	TGCGCCAGCAGCCAAGTCAGACCGCTGGGGACCGGGGAGCTGTTTTTT	CASSQVRPLGTGELFF
TRBJ2-6	TRBV20-1	few	.	TGCAGTGCTAGGACGAGCTCTGGGGCCAACGTCCTGACTTTC	CSARTSSGANVLTF
TRBJ2-2	TRBV7-2	few	.	TGTGCCAGCAGCTTAGCTGGGGATCAGGGGGAGCTGTTTTTT	CASSLAGDQGELFF
TRBJ2-3	TRBV5-1	.	TRBD2	TGCGCCAGCGTTCTGGCTAGCGGGACCACAGATACGCAGTATTTT	CASVLASGTTDTQYF
TRBJ2-5	TRBV24-1	.	TRBD2	TGTGCCACCAGTGACCCGAAACTCCCTAGCGGGACGGAGACCCAGTACTTC	CATSDPKLPSGTETQYF
TRBJ2-7	TRBV6-1	.	TRBD2	TGTGCCAGCAGGACTAGCGGGTTTTACGAGCAGTACTTC	CASRTSGFYEQYF
TRBJ1-2	TRBV20-1	many	.	TGCAGTCCAAGGGGCTCTGGCTACACCTTC	CSPRGSGYTF
TRBJ2-7	TRBV5-5	.	.	TGTGCCAGCAGCAAACCCCGGGACCCACAGTACGAGCAGTACTTC	CASSKPRDPQYEQYF
TRBJ2-2	TRBV20-1	.	.	TGCAGTGCTAACAGGGTCGGCGGGGAGCTGTTTTTT	CSANRVGGELFF
TRBJ2-5	TRBV7-9	.	.	TGTGCCAGCAGCCTATTGGACAGAAAAGAGACCCAGTACTTC	CASSLLDRKETQYF
TRBJ2-3	TRBV5-1	many	TRBD2	TGCGCCAGCAGTCTAGAAGCGGGAGTCGTAGATACGCAGTATTTT	CASSLEAGVVDTQYF
TRBJ2-1	TRBV12-3/TRBV12-4	.	TRBD2	TGTGCCAGCTTCGCTAGCGGGAGTTCAAGTGAGCAGTTCTTC	CASFASGSSSEQFF
TRBJ2-5	TRBV20-1	many	TRBD2	TGCAGTGCGGGGAGGGCAGAGACCCAGTACTTC	CSAGRAETQYF
TRBJ2-3	TRBV5-1	many	TRBD2	TGCGCCAGCAGCTTGGAAAGGACTAGCGGGGGACGGAGCACAGATACGCAGTATTTT	CASSLERTSGGRSTDTQYF
TRBJ2-2	TRBV18	.	.	TGTGCCAGCTCACCTCGAATGAACACCGGGGAGCTGTTTTTT	CASSPRMNTGELFF
TRBJ2-5	TRBV29-1	many	TRBD1	TGCAGCGTTGAGAAGGACAGGGCTTTCCAAGAGACCCAGTACTTC	CSVEKDRAFQETQYF
TRBJ2-1	TRBV12-3/TRBV12-4	few	TRBD2	TGTGCCAGCAGTTTCGAGACTAGCGGGAGGAACTTCCCGCAGTTCTTC	CASSFETSGRNFPQFF
TRBJ2-5	TRBV12-3/TRBV12-4	few	.	TGTGCCAGCACCAAAACCCGAGAGACCCAGTACTTC	CASTKTRETQYF
TRBJ1-1	TRBV20-1	many	.	TGCAGTGTCACCCGGGACAACCCCCAACCGGGCACTGAAGCTTTCTTT	CSVTRDNPQPGTEAFF
TRBJ2-3	TRBV5-6	many	TRBD2	TGTGCCAGCAGCTTGGACCTACTAGCGGACAGCACAGATACGCAGTATTTT	CASSLDLLADSTDTQYF